The sequence of this T cell receptor (beta chain) was determined in a study of beta chain features in type 1 diabetes. Trimming removed 1 base at V and 4 bases at J, with 12 bases between. CDR3 length: 15 residues. The germline CDR1 and CDR2 sequences are SGHRS and YFSETQ. This clone was seen a handful of times. The isolated RNA, all of it, was reverse transcribed, so expressed TCRB transcripts were what got sequenced. Profiling relied on immunoSEQ multiplex PCR, and the TCRdb table lists in-frame clones only, not all of them. This repertoire shows 810,000 or so clones, 17% found once; its top ten account for roughly 0.025%.

The chain links TRBV5-1 to TRBJ2-1; D is unclear. The sequence derives from a young woman in good health. Material for sequencing was naive CD4+ T cells from blood. CDR3 amino acids: CASSLSLGLYNEQFF. DNA of the CDR3: TGCGCCAGCAGCTTGAGTTTGGGATTGTACAATGAGCAGTTCTTC.